These T cell receptor beta chains were read from a single sample in a study of T cell responses to AZD1222 COVID-19 vaccine. Only in-frame clones appear in the TCRdb table, and some are missing; sequencing was by immunoSEQ multiplex PCR. The sample holds about 150,000 clones, around nine tenths seen once. Sequenced here: peripheral blood, sampled 28 days after the second AZD1222 dose. The receptors derive from an adult who received the AZD1222 COVID-19 vaccine. The CDR3 runs from the conserved cysteine through the conserved F or W. A D gene is named only where the DNA matches it firmly.

14	-	TRBJ1-6	TRBV30	TGTGCCTGGGAAAGTGGGGGCGCGAATTCACCCCTCCACTTT	CAWESGGANSPLHF
14	TRBD2	TRBJ2-1	TRBV7-8	TGTGCCAGCAGCTTATTACTAGCGGCCCATGAGCAGTTCTTC	CASSLLLAAHEQFF
13	-	TRBJ1-5	TRBV30	TGTGCCTGGAGTTCCCAACCAAATCAGCCCCAGCATTTT	CAWSSQPNQPQHF
15	-	TRBJ1-1	TRBV27	TGTGCCAGCAGTTTAACAGGGAACATGAACACTGAAGCTTTCTTT	CASSLTGNMNTEAFF
15	TRBD2	TRBJ2-1	TRBV5-1	TGCGCCAGCAGCGACGCGGGAGTACTTTCACATGAGCAGTTCTTC	CASSDAGVLSHEQFF
13	-	TRBJ1-1	TRBV19	TGTGCCAGTAGTAAGGAATCCCGCACTGAAGCTTTCTTT	CASSKESRTEAFF
15	TRBD1	TRBJ1-2	TRBV28	TGTGCCAGCAGTTTTTCGGACAGGGGGCAGTATGGCTACACCTTC	CASSFSDRGQYGYTF
13	-	TRBJ1-2	TRBV16	TGTGCCAGCAGCCCGGACAGCCTCTATGGCTACACCTTC	CASSPDSLYGYTF
16	-	TRBJ2-1	TRBV10-1	TGCGCCAGCAGCCCTGACAGGAGCTCTAGTAGGAATGAGCAGTTCTTC	CASSPDRSSSRNEQFF
15	-	TRBJ1-2	TRBV7-9	TGTGCCAGCAGCGCCGGTCGATTGCTAGACTATGGCTACACCTTC	CASSAGRLLDYGYTF
14	TRBD1	TRBJ1-5	TRBV7-2	TGTGCCAGCAGCCCGGACAGGGGGGGACAGCCCCAGCATTTT	CASSPDRGGQPQHF
13	-	TRBJ2-7	TRBV4-1	TGCGCCAGCAGCCAAGCCGGTCCCTACGAGCAGTACTTC	CASSQAGPYEQYF
11	-	TRBJ1-2	TRBV28	TGTGCCAGCAGTTTGAACACGGGCTACACCTTC	CASSLNTGYTF
13	-	TRBJ1-2	TRBV28	TGTGCCAGCAGTAGGGGACGGTACTATGGCTACACCTTC	CASSRGRYYGYTF
13	-	TRBJ1-5	TRBV30	TGTGCCTGGACCGCCCAGGGGAATCAGCCCCAGCATTTT	CAWTAQGNQPQHF
16	TRBD1	TRBJ1-2	TRBV28	TGTGCCAGCACCCCGCGGGACAGGGGGAGATCCTATGGCTACACCTTC	CASTPRDRGRSYGYTF
12	-	TRBJ1-1	TRBV15	TGTGCCACCAGCGGACTCCACACTGAAGCTTTCTTT	CATSGLHTEAFF
13	-	TRBJ1-5	TRBV2	TGTGCCAGCAGTGACGTCCGCAATCAGCCCCAGCATTTT	CASSDVRNQPQHF
14	TRBD1	TRBJ1-1	TRBV7-3	TGTGCCAGCAGCCCAGGGGGGAGCAACACTGAAGCTTTCTTT	CASSPGGSNTEAFF
14	TRBD1	TRBJ1-4	TRBV5-6	TGTGCCAGCAGCCCGGGACAGTTTAATGAAAAACTGTTTTTT	CASSPGQFNEKLFF
14	-	TRBJ1-5	TRBV6-5	TGTGCCAGCAGCCCCGTGGGGAGCAATCAGCCCCAGCATTTT	CASSPVGSNQPQHF
13	-	TRBJ2-7	TRBV12-3/TRBV12-4	TGTGCCAGCAGTTTCGGACGGGTTGGGGAGCAGTACTTC	CASSFGRVGEQYF
14	TRBD1	TRBJ2-7	TRBV11-2	TGTGCCAGCAGCTTAGATGGGACAGGACACGAGCAGTACTTC	CASSLDGTGHEQYF
14	-	TRBJ2-6	TRBV6-5	TGTGCCAGCAGTTACTTCACTGGGGCCAACGTCCTGACTTTC	CASSYFTGANVLTF
17	-	TRBJ1-4	TRBV5-1	TGCGCCAGCAGCTCAGGGACGCTCGGCGCAACTAATGAAAAACTGTTTTTT	CASSSGTLGATNEKLFF
15	TRBD2	TRBJ2-7	TRBV4-1	TGCGCCAGCAGCCAGCCGGGACTAGCGGCCTACGAGCAGTACTTC	CASSQPGLAAYEQYF
13	-	TRBJ2-5	TRBV7-8	TGTGCCAGCAGCCCGAGGACAGAAGAGACCCAGTACTTC	CASSPRTEETQYF
14	TRBD1	TRBJ1-2	TRBV14	TGTGCCAGCAGGCGGACAGGGGTGAGCGATGGCTACACCTTC	CASRRTGVSDGYTF
14	-	TRBJ2-2	TRBV7-8	TGTGCCAGCAAGTCAGCACGAGGCACCGGGGAGCTGTTTTTT	CASKSARGTGELFF
15	-	TRBJ1-3	TRBV7-3	TGTGCCAGCAGCTTACATGGGGGCTCTGGAAACACCATATATTTT	CASSLHGGSGNTIYF
14	-	TRBJ2-1	TRBV5-1	TGCGCCAGCAGCTTGGTTGGGCAGGGGAGTGAGCAGTTCTTC	CASSLVGQGSEQFF
12	-	TRBJ1-4	TRBV2	TGTGCCAGCAGTAAACGGGCTGAAAAACTGTTTTTT	CASSKRAEKLFF
13	TRBD2	TRBJ2-3	TRBV29-1	TGCAGCGAAATAAGCGGGGGGCCGGGGACGCAGTATTTT	CSEISGGPGTQYF
14	TRBD1	TRBJ1-1	TRBV19	TGTGCCAGTAGTTTCACAGGGGTGAACACTGAAGCTTTCTTT	CASSFTGVNTEAFF
16	-	TRBJ1-4	TRBV18	TGTGCCAGCTCACCAGGGTCTGCTGTGCTTAATGAAAAACTGTTTTTT	CASSPGSAVLNEKLFF
16	-	TRBJ2-1	TRBV15	TGTGCCACCAGGTCAGGGGGGGCACGCTCCTACAATGAGCAGTTCTTC	CATRSGGARSYNEQFF
12	-	TRBJ2-7	TRBV3-1/TRBV3-2	TGTGCCAGCAGCCATCTCTCCTACGAGCAGTACTTC	CASSHLSYEQYF
14	-	TRBJ1-6	TRBV7-8	TGTGCCAGCGTGTCGGTATTGGGGTATTCACCCCTCCACTTT	CASVSVLGYSPLHF
15	-	TRBJ2-2	TRBV7-6	TGTGCCAGCAGCCGCACAGGCGCGAACACCGGGGAGCTGTTTTTT	CASSRTGANTGELFF
13	-	TRBJ1-2	TRBV12-3/TRBV12-4	TGTGCCAGCAGCCTCAGGGAGGATGTAGGCTACACCTTC	CASSLREDVGYTF
13	-	TRBJ1-5	TRBV5-1	TGCGCCAGCAGCACCGGGGGGAATCAGCCCCAGCATTTT	CASSTGGNQPQHF
15	TRBD1	TRBJ1-6	TRBV7-6	TGTGCCAGCAGCTTCAGAGCGGACAGGGAGTCACCCCTCCACTTT	CASSFRADRESPLHF
14	-	TRBJ2-1	TRBV7-9	TGTGCCAGCAGGGCGCGGGACTCCTACAATGAGCAGTTCTTC	CASRARDSYNEQFF
16	-	TRBJ2-2	TRBV19	TGTGCCAGTACCCTCCACGGGAAAGGGGTTACCGGGGAGCTGTTTTTT	CASTLHGKGVTGELFF
19	-	TRBJ2-1	TRBV19	TGTGCCAGTCACGGGCGGGGTAGGGGGGAGGTTGAATCCAACAATGAGCAGTTCTTC	CASHGRGRGEVESNNEQFF
15	TRBD1	TRBJ1-5	TRBV2	TGTGCCAGCAGGGCCCAGGGGGTTGGGAATCAGCCCCAGCATTTT	CASRAQGVGNQPQHF